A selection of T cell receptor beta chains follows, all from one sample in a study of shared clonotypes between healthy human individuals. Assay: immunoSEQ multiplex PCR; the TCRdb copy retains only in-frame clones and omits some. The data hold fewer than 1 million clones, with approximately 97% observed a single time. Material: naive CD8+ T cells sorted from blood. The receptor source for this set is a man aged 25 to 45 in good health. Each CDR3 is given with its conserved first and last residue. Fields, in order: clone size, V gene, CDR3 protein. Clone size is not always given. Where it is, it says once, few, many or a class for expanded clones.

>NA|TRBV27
CASSSQGAGTDTQYF
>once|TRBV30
CAWSTAFHEQFF
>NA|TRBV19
CASSISQMGRRGHFF
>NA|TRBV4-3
CASSHGLAGPFGELFF
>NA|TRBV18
CASSPPLGEAFF
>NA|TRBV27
CASRPGTESSYEQYF
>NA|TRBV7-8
CASSLLSGAISYEQYF
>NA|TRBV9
CASSKGLAGAYEQYF
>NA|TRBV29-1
CSARSGNTYEQYF
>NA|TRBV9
CASSGEGGDLTTDTQYF
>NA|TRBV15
CATSMDRGHEKLFF
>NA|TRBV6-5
CASSYGQGLYYGYTF
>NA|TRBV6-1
CASSGGLAGDRVKTQYF
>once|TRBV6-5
CASSYGTGNEQFF
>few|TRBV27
CASSLLDTGELFF
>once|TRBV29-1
CSAFPDRGQVPDTQYF
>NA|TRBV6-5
CASSSRPSGTEETQYF
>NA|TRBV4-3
CASSLWDGGTSSQETQYF
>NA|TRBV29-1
CSVVDPWGGSEQFF
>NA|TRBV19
CASSSDPPGTSLHEQFF
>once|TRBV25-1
CASSEYKGGFNTGELFF
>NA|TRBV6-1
CASSEIGVRDNEQFF
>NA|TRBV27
CASSPETSFDNEQFF
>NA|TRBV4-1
CASSQSDRDEQYF
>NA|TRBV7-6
CASSPRALGGGRVGTEAFF
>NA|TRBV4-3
CASKMGQGGTDTQYF
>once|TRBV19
CASSIGLGVSRELFF
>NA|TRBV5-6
CASSLEVRGAYEQYF
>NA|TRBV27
CASGADTQYF
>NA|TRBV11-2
CASSARGSGPTVGEQYF